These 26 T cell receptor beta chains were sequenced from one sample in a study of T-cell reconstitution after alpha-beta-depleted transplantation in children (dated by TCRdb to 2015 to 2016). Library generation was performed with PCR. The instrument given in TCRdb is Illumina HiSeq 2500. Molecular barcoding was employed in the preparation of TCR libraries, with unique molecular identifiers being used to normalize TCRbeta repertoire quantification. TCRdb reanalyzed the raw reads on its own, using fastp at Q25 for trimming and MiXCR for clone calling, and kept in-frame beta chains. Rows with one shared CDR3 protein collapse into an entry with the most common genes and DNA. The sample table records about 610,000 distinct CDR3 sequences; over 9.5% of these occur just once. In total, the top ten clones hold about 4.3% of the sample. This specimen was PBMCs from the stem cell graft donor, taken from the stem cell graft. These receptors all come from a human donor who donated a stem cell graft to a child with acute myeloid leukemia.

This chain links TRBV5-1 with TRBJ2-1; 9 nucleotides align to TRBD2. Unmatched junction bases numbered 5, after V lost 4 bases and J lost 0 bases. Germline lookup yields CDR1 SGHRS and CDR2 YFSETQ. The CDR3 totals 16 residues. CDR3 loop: CASSLGREGSYNEQFF. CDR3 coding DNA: TGCGCCAGCAGCCTCGGGCGGGAGGGCTCCTACAATGAGCAGTTCTTC.

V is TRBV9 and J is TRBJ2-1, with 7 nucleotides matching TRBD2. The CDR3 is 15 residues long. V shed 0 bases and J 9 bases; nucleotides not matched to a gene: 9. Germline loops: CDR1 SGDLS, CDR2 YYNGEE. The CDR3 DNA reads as TGTGCCAGCAGCGTAGGAGCGGGGACTACAAGTGAGCAGTTCTTC. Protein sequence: CASSVGAGTTSEQFF.

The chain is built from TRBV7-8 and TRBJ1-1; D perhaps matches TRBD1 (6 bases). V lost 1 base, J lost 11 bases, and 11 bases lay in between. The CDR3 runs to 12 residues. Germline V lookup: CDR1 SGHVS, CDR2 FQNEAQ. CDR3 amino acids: CASSLEAGDAFF. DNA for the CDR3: TGTGCCAGCAGCTTAGAGGCAGGGGACGCTTTCTTT.

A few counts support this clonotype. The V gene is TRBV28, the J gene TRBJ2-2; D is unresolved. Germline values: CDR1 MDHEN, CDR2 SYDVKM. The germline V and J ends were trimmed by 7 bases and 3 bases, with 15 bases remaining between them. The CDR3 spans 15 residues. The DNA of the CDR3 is TGTGCCAGCAACTCGGTCGGACCAGACACCGGGGAGCTGTTTTTT. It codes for CASNSVGPDTGELFF. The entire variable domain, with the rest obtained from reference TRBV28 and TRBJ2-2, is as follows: DVKVTQSSRYLVKRTGEKVFLECVQDMDHENMFWYRQDPGLGLRLIYFSYDVKMKEKGDIPEGYSVSREKKERFSLILESASTNQTSMYLCASNSVGPDTGELFFGEGSRLTVL.

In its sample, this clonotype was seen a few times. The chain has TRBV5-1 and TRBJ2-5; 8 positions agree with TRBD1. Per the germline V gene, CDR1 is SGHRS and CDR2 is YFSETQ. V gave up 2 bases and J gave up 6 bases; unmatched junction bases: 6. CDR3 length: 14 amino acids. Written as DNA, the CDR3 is TGCGCCAGCAGCTTCGACAGGGGCATCAAGACCCAGTACTTC. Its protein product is CASSFDRGIKTQYF. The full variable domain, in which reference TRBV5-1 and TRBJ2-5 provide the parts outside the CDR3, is KAGVTQTPRYLIKTRGQQVTLSCSPISGHRSVSWYQQTPGQGLQFLFEYFSETQRNKGNFPGRFSGRQFSNSRSEMNVSTLELGDSALYLCASSFDRGIKTQYFGPGTRLLVL.

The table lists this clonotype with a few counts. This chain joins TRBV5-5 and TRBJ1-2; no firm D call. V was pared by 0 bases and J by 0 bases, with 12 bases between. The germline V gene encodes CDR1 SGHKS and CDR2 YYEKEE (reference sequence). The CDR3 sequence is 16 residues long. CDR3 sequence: CASSLDEGRANYGYTF. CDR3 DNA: TGTGCCAGCAGCTTGGATGAAGGGCGGGCTAACTATGGCTACACCTTC.

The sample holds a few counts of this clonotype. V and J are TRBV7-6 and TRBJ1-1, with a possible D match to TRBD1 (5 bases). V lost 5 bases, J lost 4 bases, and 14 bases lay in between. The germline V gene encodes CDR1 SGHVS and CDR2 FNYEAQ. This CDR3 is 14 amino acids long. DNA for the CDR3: TGTGCCAGCAGCACTATGGGGGGAGCCACTGAAGCTTTCTTT. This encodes CASSTMGGATEAFF.

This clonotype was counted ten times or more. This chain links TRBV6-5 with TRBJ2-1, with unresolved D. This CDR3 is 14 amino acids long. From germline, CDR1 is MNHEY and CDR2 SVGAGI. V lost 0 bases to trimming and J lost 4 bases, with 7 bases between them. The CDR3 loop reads CASSYSLEYNEQFF. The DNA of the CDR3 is TGTGCCAGCAGTTACTCGTTGGAATACAATGAGCAGTTCTTC.

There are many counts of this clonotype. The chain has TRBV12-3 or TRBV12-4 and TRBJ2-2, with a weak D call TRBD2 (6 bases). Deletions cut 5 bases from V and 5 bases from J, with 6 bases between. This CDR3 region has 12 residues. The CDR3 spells CASSRETGELFF. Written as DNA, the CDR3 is TGTGCCAGCAGTCGGGAGACCGGGGAGCTGTTTTTT.

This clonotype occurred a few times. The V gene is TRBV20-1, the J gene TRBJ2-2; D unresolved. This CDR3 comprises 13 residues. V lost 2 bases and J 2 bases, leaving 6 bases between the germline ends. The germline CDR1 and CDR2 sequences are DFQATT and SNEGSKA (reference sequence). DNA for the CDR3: TGCAGTGCTAGATTTCAAAACACCGGGGAGCTGTTTTTT. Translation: CSARFQNTGELFF.

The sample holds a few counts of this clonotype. CDR3 DNA: TGCAGCGTTGTGTCAATTGGGAGAGAGACCCAGTACTTC. Its translation is CSVVSIGRETQYF. V gene TRBV29-1 combines with J gene TRBJ2-5; perhaps TRBD2 as D (5 bases). The CDR3 sequence is 13 residues long. The germline V gene encodes CDR1 SQVTM and CDR2 ANQGSEA. Deletions cut 4 bases from V and 4 bases from J, with 13 bases between.

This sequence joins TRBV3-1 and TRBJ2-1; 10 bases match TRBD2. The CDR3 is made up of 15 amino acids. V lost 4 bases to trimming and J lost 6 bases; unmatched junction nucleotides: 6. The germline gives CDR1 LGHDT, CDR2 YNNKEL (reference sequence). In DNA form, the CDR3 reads TGTGCCAGCAGCCTTATGACTAGCGGGTCCAATGAGCAGTTCTTC. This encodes CASSLMTSGSNEQFF.

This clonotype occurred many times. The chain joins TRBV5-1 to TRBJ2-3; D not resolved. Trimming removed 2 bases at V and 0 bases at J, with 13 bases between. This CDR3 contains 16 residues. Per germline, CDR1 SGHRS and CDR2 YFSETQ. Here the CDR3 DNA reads TGCGCCAGCAGCTTCGACTGGACCACTAGCACAGATACGCAGTATTTT. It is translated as CASSFDWTTSTDTQYF.

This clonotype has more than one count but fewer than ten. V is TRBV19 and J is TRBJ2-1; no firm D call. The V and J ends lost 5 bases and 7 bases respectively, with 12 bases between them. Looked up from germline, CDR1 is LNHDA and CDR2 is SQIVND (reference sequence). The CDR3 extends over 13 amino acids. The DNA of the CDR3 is TGTGCCAGTAGTTGGAGCCTACGGAATGAGCAGTTCTTC. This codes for CASSWSLRNEQFF.

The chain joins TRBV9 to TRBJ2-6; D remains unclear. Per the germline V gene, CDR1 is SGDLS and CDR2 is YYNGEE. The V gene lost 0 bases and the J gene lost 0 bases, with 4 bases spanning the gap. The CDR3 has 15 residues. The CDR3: CASSVAGSGANVLTF. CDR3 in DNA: TGTGCCAGCAGCGTAGCCGGCTCTGGGGCCAACGTCCTGACTTTC.

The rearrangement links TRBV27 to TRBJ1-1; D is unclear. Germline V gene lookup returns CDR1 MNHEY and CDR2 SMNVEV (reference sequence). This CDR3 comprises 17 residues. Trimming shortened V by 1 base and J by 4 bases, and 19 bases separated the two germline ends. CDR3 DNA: TGTGCCAGCAGTTTATTCTCAGCTTGGGTATCGCCCACTGAAGCTTTCTTT. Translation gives CASSLFSAWVSPTEAFF.

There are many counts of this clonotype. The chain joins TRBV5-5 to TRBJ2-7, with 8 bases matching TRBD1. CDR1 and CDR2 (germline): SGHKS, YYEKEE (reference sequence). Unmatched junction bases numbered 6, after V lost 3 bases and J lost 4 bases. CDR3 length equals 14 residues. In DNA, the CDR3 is TGTGCCAGCAGCTCTACGACAGGGGAATACGAGCAGTACTTC. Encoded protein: CASSSTTGEYEQYF.

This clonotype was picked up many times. The CDR3 is CAPSGELFF. CDR3 sequence (DNA): TGTGCCCCATCCGGGGAGCTGTTTTTT. The chain combines TRBV27 with TRBJ2-2, with no clear D. CDR1 and CDR2 from the germline V gene are MNHEY and SMNVEV (reference sequence). The CDR3 sequence is 9 residues long. V was clipped by 11 bases and J by 6 bases, with 4 bases between them.

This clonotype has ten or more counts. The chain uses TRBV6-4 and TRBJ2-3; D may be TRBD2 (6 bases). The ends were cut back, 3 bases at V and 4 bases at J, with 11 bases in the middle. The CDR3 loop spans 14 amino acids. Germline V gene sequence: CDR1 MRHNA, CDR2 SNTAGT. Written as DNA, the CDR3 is TGTGCCAGCAGTGAGGAGGGAGGAGCAGATACGCAGTATTTT. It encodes CASSEEGGADTQYF.

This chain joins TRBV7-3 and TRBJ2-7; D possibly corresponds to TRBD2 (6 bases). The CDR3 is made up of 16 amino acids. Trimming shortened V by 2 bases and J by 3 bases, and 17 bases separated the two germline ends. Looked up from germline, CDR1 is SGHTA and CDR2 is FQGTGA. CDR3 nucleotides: TGTGCCAGCAGCTTATATGGTGGTGGAGGGAACTACGAGCAGTACTTC. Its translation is CASSLYGGGGNYEQYF.

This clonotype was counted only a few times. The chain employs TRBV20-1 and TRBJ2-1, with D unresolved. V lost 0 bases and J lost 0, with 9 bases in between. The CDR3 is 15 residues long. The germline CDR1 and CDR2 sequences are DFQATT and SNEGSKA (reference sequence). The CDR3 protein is CSARDLSDSYNEQFF. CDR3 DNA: TGCAGTGCTAGAGATCTGAGCGACTCCTACAATGAGCAGTTCTTC.

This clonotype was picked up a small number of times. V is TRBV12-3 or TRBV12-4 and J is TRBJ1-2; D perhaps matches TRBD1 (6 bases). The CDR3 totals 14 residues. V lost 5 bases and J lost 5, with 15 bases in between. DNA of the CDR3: TGTGCCAGCAGTCCAGGGGTAGCTGAGTATGGCTACACCTTC. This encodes CASSPGVAEYGYTF.

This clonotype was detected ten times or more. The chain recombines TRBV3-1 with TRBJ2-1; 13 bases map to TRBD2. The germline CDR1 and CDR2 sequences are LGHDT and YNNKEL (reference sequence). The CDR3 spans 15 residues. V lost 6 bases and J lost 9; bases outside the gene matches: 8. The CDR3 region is CASRPTLAGGGEQFF. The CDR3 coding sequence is TGTGCCAGCAGGCCTACACTAGCGGGAGGGGGTGAGCAGTTCTTC.

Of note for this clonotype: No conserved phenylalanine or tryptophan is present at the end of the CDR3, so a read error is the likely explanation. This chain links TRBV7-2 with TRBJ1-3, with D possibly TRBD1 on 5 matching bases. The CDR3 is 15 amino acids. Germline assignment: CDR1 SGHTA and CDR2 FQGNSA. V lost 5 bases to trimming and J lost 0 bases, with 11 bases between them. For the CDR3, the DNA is TGTGCCAGCAGCCCTCCGGGGCGCTCTGGAAACACCATATATTGT. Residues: CASSPPGRSGNTIYC.

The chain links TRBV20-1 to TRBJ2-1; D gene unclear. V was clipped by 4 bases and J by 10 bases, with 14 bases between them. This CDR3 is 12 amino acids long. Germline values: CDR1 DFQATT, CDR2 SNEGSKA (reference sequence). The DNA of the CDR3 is TGCAGTGCTATGGCGCACCCGATGGAGCAGTTCTTC. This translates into CSAMAHPMEQFF.

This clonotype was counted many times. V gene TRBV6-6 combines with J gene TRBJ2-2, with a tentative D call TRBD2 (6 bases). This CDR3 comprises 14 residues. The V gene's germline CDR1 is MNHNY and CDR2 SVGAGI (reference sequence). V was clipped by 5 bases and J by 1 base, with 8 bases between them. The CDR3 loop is CASSRRENTGELFF. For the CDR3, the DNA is TGTGCCAGCAGTCGGCGGGAGAACACCGGGGAGCTGTTTTTT.